This T cell receptor beta chain was documented in a study of cytomegalovirus exposure and HLA in healthy donors. The wider study: Falling in the Caucasian-associated ancestry cluster were less than 85% of under 500 genotyped donors. The study, taken as a whole, reports: Most of the TCR beta V segments (in an earlier analysis) were productive either about 90% or about 30% of the time. Later work associated 16,951 TCR beta sequences with HLA alleles at 0.05 false discovery rate. CMV antigen specificity of a few CMV-associated chains was confirmed in vitro.

Comment on this clone: Antigen specificity is unknown.

PCR involved 60 Vbeta and 13 Jbeta primers. Repertoires were generated with immunoSEQ multiplex PCR, while TCRdb's copy carries only in-frame clones and drops some. The data hold 95,000 to 110,000 clones, with roughly 80% observed a single time. CDR1 is GTSNPN, CDR2 SVGIG, per germline (reference sequence). V shed 1 base, J shed 4 bases, and the junction held 5 bases outside the gene matches. The CDR3 length is 16 residues. This chain links TRBV30 with TRBJ2-3, with 13 bases that match TRBD2. The receptor's source is a man aged 50-59 years in good health and CMV-seropositive. Sequenced input: PBMCs. CDR3 protein: CAWSGTSGSGSDTQYF. The CDR3 region has the DNA TGTGCCTGGAGTGGGACTAGCGGGAGTGGTTCAGATACGCAGTATTTT.